This is a list of T cell receptor beta chains from one sample in a study of regulatory T cells in long-lasting Graves disease. TCRdb passed the multiplex PCR reads through MiXCR, listing each CDR3 protein once. This sample has some 340,000 distinct CDR3 sequences, with 20% to 25% found just once. The sample was peripheral blood mononuclear cells (PBMCs), taken when the disease was refractory, from a patient treated with antithyroid drugs. Source of these receptors: a woman aged 40 to 49 with Graves disease. CDR3s include the opening cysteine and the closing phenylalanine or tryptophan. D genes are given only for firm matches. Size is stated for part of the rows, as once, few or many counts, or as a class when the clone is expanded.

size	D	V	J	CDR3	DNA
few	.	TRBV6-1	TRBJ2-2	CASHSGGGLNTGELFF	TGTGCCAGCCATTCGGGTGGGGGATTGAACACCGGGGAGCTGTTTTTT
many	.	TRBV12-3/TRBV12-4	TRBJ2-2	CASNNGQGAGSSGRADTGELFF	TGTGCCAGCAACAATGGACAGGGGGCAGGGTCTAGCGGGAGGGCCGATACCGGGGAGCTGTTTTTT
few	.	TRBV4-1	TRBJ1-4	CASSPRTTPENEKLFF	TGCGCCAGCAGCCCCCGAACGACCCCGGAGAATGAAAAACTGTTTTTT
.	.	TRBV6-5	TRBJ1-6	CASSYSRTGSGSPLHF	TGTGCCAGCAGTTACTCGAGAACGGGTTCGGGTTCACCCCTCCACTTT
few	.	TRBV5-1	TRBJ2-7	CASSLGGVSTYEQYF	TGCGCCAGCAGCTTGGGTGGGGTAAGCACCTACGAGCAGTACTTC
few	TRBD2	TRBV12-3/TRBV12-4	TRBJ2-7	CASSLAHRNLAGGPYEQYF	TGTGCCAGCAGCTTAGCCCACCGGAACCTAGCGGGAGGGCCCTACGAGCAGTACTTC
.	.	TRBV9	TRBJ2-7	CASSVGEGDGYEQYF	TGTGCCAGCAGCGTAGGGGAGGGGGATGGCTACGAGCAGTACTTC
many	.	TRBV7-8	TRBJ2-5	CASSLGLEGTQYF	TGTGCCAGCAGCTTAGGGCTCGAGGGGACCCAGTACTTC
few	.	TRBV6-1	TRBJ1-1	CASRRRGMNTEAFF	TGTGCCAGCAGACGGAGGGGAATGAACACTGAAGCTTTCTTT
.	.	TRBV10-3	TRBJ2-5	CAISESSPETQYF	TGTGCCATCAGTGAGTCGAGCCCGGAGACCCAGTACTTC
many	.	TRBV27	TRBJ2-7	CASSLTLGPGYEQYF	TGTGCCAGCAGTTTGACCTTGGGGCCCGGCTACGAGCAGTACTTC
many	.	TRBV6-2/TRBV6-3	TRBJ2-2	CASSYIGKTNTGELFF	TGTGCCAGCAGTTATATTGGAAAAACGAACACCGGGGAGCTGTTTTTT
few	.	TRBV11-3	TRBJ2-1	CASSLYPGDNEQFF	TGTGCCAGCAGCTTATATCCAGGGGACAATGAGCAATTCTTC
few	.	TRBV20-1	TRBJ2-7	CSARDQSYEQYF	TGCAGTGCTAGAGATCAGAGCTACGAGCAGTACTTC
.	TRBD2	TRBV2	TRBJ2-7	CASSESGLAGGPFYEQYF	TGTGCCAGCAGTGAATCGGGACTAGCGGGAGGGCCGTTCTACGAGCAGTACTTC
.	.	TRBV7-9	TRBJ2-7	CASSPRLDGYYEQYF	TGTGCCAGCAGCCCCCGATTAGACGGATACTACGAGCAGTACTTC
few	TRBD1	TRBV11-2	TRBJ1-4	CASSPGFGQGHPELFF	TGTGCCAGCAGCCCCGGGTTTGGACAGGGACATCCGGAACTGTTTTTT
many	.	TRBV20-1	TRBJ2-5	CSARQTGWYQETQYF	TGCAGTGCTAGGCAGACAGGATGGTACCAAGAGACCCAGTACTTC
.	.	TRBV18	TRBJ2-5	CASSQDWLQATQYF	TGTGCCAGCTCTCAGGACTGGCTCCAAGCGACCCAGTACTTC
few	.	TRBV11-2	TRBJ1-6	CASSLMGRENSPLHF	TGTGCCAGCAGCTTAATGGGGCGGGAAAATTCACCCCTCCACTTT
few	.	TRBV7-9	TRBJ2-7	CASSYTTGVPGTYEQYF	TGTGCCAGCAGCTATACGACAGGTGTACCCGGAACCTACGAGCAGTACTTC
few	.	TRBV27	TRBJ1-5	CASSLMIGNQPQHF	TGTGCCAGTAGTCTTATGATTGGCAATCAGCCCCAGCATTTT
many	.	TRBV28	TRBJ2-7	CASSLQGISYEQYF	TGCGCCAGCAGCTTACAGGGAATCTCCTACGAGCAGTACTTC
many	TRBD1	TRBV6-2/TRBV6-3	TRBJ1-4	CASSSRQGQGEKLFF	TGTGCCAGCAGTTCTCGACAGGGGCAGGGGGAAAAACTGTTTTTT
many	TRBD1	TRBV28	TRBJ2-2	CASSSTGYNTGELFF	TGTGCCAGCAGTTCGACAGGGTACAACACCGGGGAGCTGTTTTTT
.	.	TRBV5-5	TRBJ1-1	CASSLIQVNTEAFF	TGTGCCAGCAGCTTAATACAAGTAAACACTGAAGCTTTCTTT